A single sample is the source of the 9 T cell receptor beta chains below, sequenced in a study of vaccination and CD4 T cells after COVID-19. A single record per CDR3 protein comes from TCRdb applying MiXCR to the PCR reads. Of 25,000 or so distinct CDR3 sequences listed, under 65% were seen once; the top ten hold 1.1%. The sequenced sample was CD4+ T cells from blood, obtained before SARS-CoV-2 vaccination. The receptors shown here come from a human donor who had recovered from COVID-19.

The sample holds a few counts of this clonotype. The V and J genes are TRBV20-1 and TRBJ1-5; 7 bases are a match to TRBD1. The ends lost 6 bases at V and 0 bases at J; junction bases unmatched: 8. Germline CDR1 and CDR2: DFQATT and SNEGSKA (reference sequence). The CDR3 has 15 residues. The CDR3 reads CSASTGFFSNQPQHF. In nucleotides, the CDR3 is TGCAGTGCATCGACAGGGTTCTTTAGCAATCAGCCCCAGCATTTT.

CDR3 coding DNA: TGTGCCAGCAGTGTGTACGGTTTCCAAGAGACCCAGTACTTC. This gives the protein CASSVYGFQETQYF. V usage is TRBV2 and J usage is TRBJ2-5; the D is unclear. This CDR3 is built from 14 residues. Germline lookup yields CDR1 SNHLY and CDR2 FYNNEI. V was clipped by 4 bases and J by 1 base, with 10 bases between them.

This chain links TRBV28 with TRBJ2-3; D is undetermined. CDR1 and CDR2 (germline): MDHEN, SYDVKM. With 5 bases removed from V and 8 bases from J, the gap between germline ends came to 11 bases. The CDR3 extends over 12 amino acids. CDR3 sequence (DNA): TGTGCCAGCAGTCCCGGGTGGGTTACGCAGTATTTT. Its translation is CASSPGWVTQYF.

The V call is TRBV7-2, the J call TRBJ2-3; possible D gene TRBD2, 6 bases. The CDR3 consists of 16 residues. Germline CDR1 and CDR2: SGHTA and FQGNSA. V lost 6 bases and J 2 bases, leaving 18 bases between the germline ends. DNA of the CDR3: TGTGCCAGCAGGAAAAGTATAGCGGCGCTCACAGATACGCAGTATTTT. Amino acid sequence: CASRKSIAALTDTQYF. The full variable domain, rest sourced from reference TRBV7-2 and TRBJ2-3, is GAGVSQSPSNKVTEKGKDVELRCDPISGHTALYWYRQSLGQGLEFLIYFQGNSAPDKSGLPSDRFSAERTGGSVSTLTIQRTQQEDSAVYLCASRKSIAALTDTQYFGPGTRLTVL.

This chain uses TRBV24-1 with TRBJ2-4; D gene unclear. CDR1 and CDR2 from the germline V gene are KGHDR and SFDVKD. V lost 4 bases and J 7 bases, leaving 13 bases between the germline ends. The CDR3 consists of 14 residues. The CDR3 is CATSDSPGRNIQYF. CDR3 bases: TGTGCCACCAGTGACAGTCCCGGGCGGAACATTCAGTACTTC.

The CDR3 loop is CASSRGRGDTNYGYTF. CDR3 sequence (DNA): TGTGCCAGCAGCCGCGGCAGGGGCGATACTAACTATGGCTACACCTTC. The chain couples TRBV7-9 to TRBJ1-2, with D perhaps TRBD1 (6 bases). Between the trimmed V and J ends, which lost 5 bases and 0 bases, there was a span of 16 bases. The CDR3 has 16 amino acids. The germline V gene has CDR1 SEHNR and CDR2 FQNEAQ (reference sequence).

The chain carries TRBV30 and TRBJ2-3; TRBD2 agrees at 11 bases. This CDR3 contains 16 residues. The V and J ends lost 3 bases and 3 bases, in that order; junction bases with no gene match: 8. Germline CDR1 is GTSNPN and CDR2 is SVGIG (reference sequence). The CDR3 DNA is TGTGCCTGGAGGGGGACTAGCGGTAGGGGGACAGATACGCAGTATTTT. Its translation is CAWRGTSGRGTDTQYF.

Here the CDR3 DNA reads TGTGCCAGCAGCTTTGGGACAGACAATCAGCCCCAGCATTTT. This gives the protein CASSFGTDNQPQHF. The rearrangement uses TRBV7-9 and TRBJ1-5, with 7 bases fitting TRBD1. CDR1 and CDR2 from the germline V gene are SEHNR and FQNEAQ (reference sequence). The V gene end was trimmed by 3 bases and the J gene end by 3 bases; junction bases not matched to a gene: 2. The CDR3 is 14 amino acids.

This clonotype was seen a handful of times. The chain uses TRBV6-2 or TRBV6-3 and TRBJ1-6; D is ambiguous. The CDR3 has 15 residues. The germline V gene has CDR1 MNHEY and CDR2 SVGEGT. Trimming shortened V by 5 bases and J by 7 bases, and 15 bases separated the two germline ends. The CDR3 loop reads CASSRARELNSPLHF. CDR3 DNA: TGTGCCAGCAGTCGCGCCCGGGAGCTAAATTCACCCCTCCACTTT.